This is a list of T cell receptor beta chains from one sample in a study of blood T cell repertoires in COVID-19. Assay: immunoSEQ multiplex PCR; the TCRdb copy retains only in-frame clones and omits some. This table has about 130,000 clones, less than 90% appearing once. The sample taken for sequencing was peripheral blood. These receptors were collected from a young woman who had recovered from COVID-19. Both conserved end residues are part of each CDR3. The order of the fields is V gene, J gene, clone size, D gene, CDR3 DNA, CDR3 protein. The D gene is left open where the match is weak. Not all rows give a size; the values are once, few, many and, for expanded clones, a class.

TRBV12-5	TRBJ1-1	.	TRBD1	TGTGCTAGTGGTTTGGTATATGCTGCCGAAGGGCAGGGGGACACTGAAGCTTTCTTT	CASGLVYAAEGQGDTEAFF
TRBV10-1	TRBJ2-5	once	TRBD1	TGCGCCAGCAGTGGGGGACAGTCGGAGACCCAGTACTTC	CASSGGQSETQYF
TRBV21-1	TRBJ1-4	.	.	TGTGCCAGCACCCGGACACAGGGGGGAGAAAAACTGTTTTTT	CASTRTQGGEKLFF
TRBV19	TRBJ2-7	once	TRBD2	TGTGCCAGTAGTATAGTTCTAGCGGGAGTTCCCCGACCATCCTACGAGCAGTACTTC	CASSIVLAGVPRPSYEQYF
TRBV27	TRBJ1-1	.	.	TGTGCCAGCTCATCGCTCGGGGGTCGCACTGAAGCTTTCTTT	CASSSLGGRTEAFF
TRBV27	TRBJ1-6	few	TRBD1	TGTGCCAGCAGTTTCTCCGGACAGGGGGTTGGACCCCTCCACTTT	CASSFSGQGVGPLHF
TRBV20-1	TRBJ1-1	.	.	TGCAGTGCTAGGCATCCGAGAGAGGCTTTCTTT	CSARHPREAFF
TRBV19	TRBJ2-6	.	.	TGTGCCAGTAGTATACAGGATTCTACTGGGGCCAACGTCCTGACTTTC	CASSIQDSTGANVLTF
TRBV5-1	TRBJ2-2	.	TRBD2	TGCGCCAGCAGCTTGGATCCTAGCGGGGCGAACACCGGGGAGCTGTTTTTT	CASSLDPSGANTGELFF
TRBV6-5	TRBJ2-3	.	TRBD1	TGTGCCAGCAGTTATGGGACAGGGGCTACGCAGTATTTT	CASSYGTGATQYF
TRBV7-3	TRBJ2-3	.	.	TGTGCCAGCAGCGGCCAGGGAAAGGACACAGATACGCAGTATTTT	CASSGQGKDTDTQYF
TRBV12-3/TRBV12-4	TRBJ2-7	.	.	TGTGCCAGCAGTTTAGTGTCCTACCCGCAGTACTTC	CASSLVSYPQYF
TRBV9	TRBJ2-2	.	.	TGTGCCAGCAGCCCCCCTGGTGCTAGCCCCGGGGAGCTGTTTTTT	CASSPPGASPGELFF
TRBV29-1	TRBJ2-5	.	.	TGCAGCGTAAACAGGTTGTTGGAGACCCAGTACTTC	CSVNRLLETQYF
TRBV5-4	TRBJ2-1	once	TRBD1	TGTGCCAGCAGCCCTCGGACAGGGGGTGGGTACAATGAGCAGTTCTTC	CASSPRTGGGYNEQFF
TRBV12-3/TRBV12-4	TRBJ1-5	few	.	TGTGCCAGCAGTCTGGAGTTCAATCAGCCCCAGCATTTT	CASSLEFNQPQHF
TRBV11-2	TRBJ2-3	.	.	TGTGCCAGCAGCTTCGGGGATACGCAGTATTTT	CASSFGDTQYF
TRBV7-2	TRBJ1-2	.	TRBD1	TGTGCCAGCACCCCCGGGCCAGGGGGCTATGGCTACACCTTC	CASTPGPGGYGYTF
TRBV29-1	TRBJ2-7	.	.	TGCAGCGTTGTAGTAGACTACGAGCAGTACTTC	CSVVVDYEQYF
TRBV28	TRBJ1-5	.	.	TGTGCCAGCAATACACAGGGAGGGGGATCGGGCAATCAGCCCCAGCATTTT	CASNTQGGGSGNQPQHF
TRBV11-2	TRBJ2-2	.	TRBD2	TGTGCCAGCAGCTTAGCCGGCGGGAGAAGCTTTCACGGGGAGCTGTTTTTT	CASSLAGGRSFHGELFF
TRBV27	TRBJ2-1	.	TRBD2	TGTGCCAGCAGTTTCAGGGGACTAGCGGCGCCCTCCTACAATGAGCAGTTCTTC	CASSFRGLAAPSYNEQFF
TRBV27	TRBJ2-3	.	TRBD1	TGTGCCAGCAGTCGGACAGGGGGCGGAGATACGCAGTATTTT	CASSRTGGGDTQYF
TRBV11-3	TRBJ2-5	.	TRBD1	TGTGCCAGCAGCGGACGGACAGGGGGCCGGGAGACCCAGTACTTC	CASSGRTGGRETQYF
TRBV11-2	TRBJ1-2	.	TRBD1	TGTGCCAGCACCCCGGTTCAGGGGGCGGACTATGGCTACACCTTC	CASTPVQGADYGYTF
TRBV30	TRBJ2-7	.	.	TGTGCCTGGAGTGTACCTCCGCCAGGGAGGTCGTACGAGCAGTACTTC	CAWSVPPPGRSYEQYF
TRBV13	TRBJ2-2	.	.	TGTGCCAGCAGCTTGCAGGGGGGCTCCGCGAACACCGGGGAGCTGTTTTTT	CASSLQGGSANTGELFF
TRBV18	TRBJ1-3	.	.	TGTGCCAGCTCACCTCGACAGCCGAACACCTCTGGAAACACCATATATTTT	CASSPRQPNTSGNTIYF
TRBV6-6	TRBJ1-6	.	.	TGTGCCAGCAGTGAGGGCTCCTATAATTCACCCCTCCACTTT	CASSEGSYNSPLHF
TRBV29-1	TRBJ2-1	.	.	TGCAGCGTTTCGCGCCCCGGGGCCTACAATGAGCAGTTCTTC	CSVSRPGAYNEQFF
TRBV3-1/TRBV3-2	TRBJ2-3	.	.	TGTGCCAGCAGCCAAGAAATGGGGAGCCGCACAGATACGCAGTATTTT	CASSQEMGSRTDTQYF
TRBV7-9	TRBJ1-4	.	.	TGTGCCAGCAGCTTTAGTATGGCTTGGGCCCGGGGAGAAAAACTGTTTTTT	CASSFSMAWARGEKLFF
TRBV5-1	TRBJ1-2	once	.	TGCGCCAGCAGCCTGGATAGTACCTATGGCTACACCTTC	CASSLDSTYGYTF
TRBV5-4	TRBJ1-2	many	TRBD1	TGTGCCAGCAGCTTGGACAGGGGCTATGGCTACACCTTC	CASSLDRGYGYTF
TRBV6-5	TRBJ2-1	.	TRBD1	TGTGCCAGCATCTTGACCGGACAGGGGCACAATGAGCAGTTCTTC	CASILTGQGHNEQFF
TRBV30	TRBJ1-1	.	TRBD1	TGTGCCTGGAGGGGGCCGGGACAGGGGGCGAGGGTGCGGTTAACTGAAGCTTTCTTT	CAWRGPGQGARVRLTEAFF
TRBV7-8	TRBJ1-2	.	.	TGTGCCAGCAGCTTATTTAGACTGGAACAAACTAACTATGGCTACACCTTC	CASSLFRLEQTNYGYTF
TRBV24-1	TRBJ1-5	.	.	TGTGCCACCACCCCAAGTCGAAGGAGATGGCCCCAGCATTTT	CATTPSRRRWPQHF
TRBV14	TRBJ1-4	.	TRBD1	TGTGCCAGCAGCCATCGCGGACAGGGGAGGTATGAAAAACTGTTTTTT	CASSHRGQGRYEKLFF
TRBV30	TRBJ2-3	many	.	TGTGCCTGGACCGTGCGCGTAACAGATACGCAGTATTTT	CAWTVRVTDTQYF
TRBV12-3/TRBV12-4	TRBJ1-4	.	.	TGTGCCAGCAGTTTGGTGGAGGTTTCGGAACTGTTTTTT	CASSLVEVSELFF